This record concerns one T cell receptor beta chain sequence. Its binding antigen is unknown. It has no much larger one-base neighbor in the sample; base qualities were not kept. The sample is drawn from a study of T cells in Graves' hyperthyroidism and ophthalmopathy (dated by TCRdb to between 2018 and 2021). Broadly, across the study: Peripheral blood samples were taken at the time of initial diagnosis, prior to any treatment. A discovery cohort of about 96 patients, 43 with Graves' ophthalmopathy and roughly 59 with stable Graves' hyperthyroidism, was used to find distinguishing TCR V-J signatures. Whether ophthalmopathy could be predicted prospectively was tested in an independent validation cohort made up of under 20 hyperthyroidism patients plus 17 patients who later progressed to ophthalmopathy. The approximately 98 discovery patients were randomly divided into training and test sets at a 7:3 ratio. In addition, the study compared T-cell repertoires in thyroid tissue and in blood from roughly 6 Graves' hyperthyroidism patients. Following sampling, methimazole starting at 30 mg daily was given to hyperthyroidism patients, and high-dose intravenous methylprednisolone was given to ophthalmopathy patients. The paper describes TCR Vbeta CDR3 sequencing of about 140 peripheral blood samples, made up of 43 ophthalmopathy patients, some 76 hyperthyroidism patients and about 17 progressor patients.

A patient counted as having stable Graves' hyperthyroidism if no progression to ophthalmopathy occurred over 18 months of follow-up. Hyperthyroidism patients were aged 18 to 65 years and newly diagnosed, with disease duration of less than 2 months. Any patient with an uncontrolled infection, another autoimmune disease, pregnancy or lactation was excluded. Diagnoses relied on clinical symptoms, serum thyroxine and TRAb, thyroid ultrasound and orbital computed tomography. Ficoll-Paque density gradient centrifugation was used to isolate PBMCs from approximately 10 ml of fresh peripheral blood. Total RNA was extracted with Trizol reagent, and quality was checked on an Agilent 2100 Bioanalyzer. The TCR beta CDR3 regions were amplified from RNA transcripts. A first-round RT-PCR of the TCR CDR3 used the HTBI primer set with the Qiagen OneStep RT-PCR kit. Libraries were constructed in a second round of multiplex PCR, after which size selection and purification were carried out. Sequencing of the libraries was done on an Illumina HiSeq2000 using paired-end 100 bp reads. On the study's bioinformatics: SOAPnuke was used to process the raw data, throwing out any read that contained adapters or uncalled bases, had a mean Phred below 15, or lacked an exact constant-primer or identifier match. High-quality paired reads were merged using COPE v1.2.5, and each unique nucleotide sequence was defined as a clonotype. MiTCR v1.1 was used to align the clonotypes against IMGT TRBV, TRBD and TRBJ reference segments. The analysis included only V-J combinations with a frequency above 0.0001, which together covered 99% to 99.2% of the repertoires. A TCS score was defined as the ratio of F50 (clonal expansion) to E x V (chaos), with BLOSUM62-based TCRdist applied between CDR3 peptides within each V-J. Welch's t-statistics and random forest reduced fewer than 600 V-J features to 13, which were used in a naive Bayes classifier (R e1071). The public reads were reanalyzed by TCRdb: fastp trimming at Q25, MiXCR alignment, in-frame beta chains only. Rows with one shared CDR3 protein collapse into an entry with the most common genes and DNA. These V and J calls are TCRdb output, not the study's own analysis. This sample holds roughly 660,000 distinct CDR3 sequences; around 15% were observed only once. The biggest ten clones account for about 14% of the sample.

V and J are trimmed by 0 bases and 5 bases, and the gene matches miss 9 bases of the junction. CDR1 is given as SGHRS and CDR2 as YFSETQ, both from the germline V gene. Counted from cysteine to phenylalanine, this CDR3 has 16 amino acids. Only the CDR3 part of the read is kept: 48 bases, read in frame from the first base. Study-level results and caveats: In validation, progression to ophthalmopathy was predicted by the model with more than 65% sensitivity and around 75% specificity, a median of 6.5 months before onset. Ophthalmopathy was separated from stable hyperthyroidism by a 13 V-J signature model, with about 88% sensitivity and about 81% specificity obtained in cross-validation and 80%/75% obtained in testing. No statistical method was used to set the sample size in advance, and investigators knew the group allocation. Blood samples also contained most of the expanded thyroid clonotypes (frequency above 0.001), which suggests that blood repertoires may reflect thyroid immune responses.

Material for sequencing was blood. The chain employs TRBV5-1 and TRBJ2-7, and TRBD1 aligns with 9 junction nucleotides. The sequence was collected from a middle-aged man with Graves' hyperthyroidism. The DNA is as follows: TGCGCCAGCAGCTTGGACGCCGGGACAGGGCCCCACGAGCAGTACTTC. The resulting protein is CASSLDAGTGPHEQYF.